Below, 30 T cell receptor beta chains from the same sample are listed, as sequenced in a study of identical twins. A single record per CDR3 protein comes from TCRdb applying MiXCR to the 5' RACE reads. The sample has 430,000 or so distinct CDR3 sequences; 20% to 30% are singletons. These same data were also listed under a study on T cells expressing NK-cell markers.

Sequencing was carried out using CD4+ T cells sorted from blood. These receptors originate from a woman between 18 and 29 years old in good health.

The J gene is TRBJ2-1, the V gene TRBV28, with a weak D call TRBD2 (5 bases). Germline V gene lookup returns CDR1 MDHEN and CDR2 SYDVKM. The V gene lost 2 bases and the J gene lost 16 bases, with 18 bases spanning the gap. This CDR3 is 13 amino acids long. CDR3 region: CASSLTSGPFPFF. The CDR3 DNA follows: TGTGCCAGCAGTTTAACCAGCGGCCCGTTCCCCTTCTTC.

Only a few counts were recorded for this clonotype. The chain uses TRBV25-1 and TRBJ1-2; 9 nucleotides line up with TRBD1. Germline loops: CDR1 MGHDK, CDR2 SYGVNS. The CDR3 has 17 amino acids. With V trimmed by 2 bases and J by 7 bases, 14 bases remained unmatched. CDR3 DNA: TGTGCCAGCAGTGAACCCGGGACAGGGATCACCCGGGGTGGCTACACCTTC. Translation: CASSEPGTGITRGGYTF.

The chain has TRBV20-1 and TRBJ2-3; D assignment may be TRBD1 or TRBD2 (5 bases each). Per the germline V gene, CDR1 is DFQATT and CDR2 is SNEGSKA (reference sequence). The V and J ends lost 3 bases and 4 bases respectively, with 8 bases between them. This CDR3 comprises 12 residues. The DNA of the CDR3 is TGCAGTGCTAGGGGGGTTCCAGATACGCAGTATTTT. It encodes CSARGVPDTQYF.

The rearrangement links TRBV7-9 to TRBJ2-1, with 9 bases matching TRBD2. Losses at the gene ends were 6 bases for V and 3 bases for J; bases not matched to a gene: 6. The length of the CDR3 is 15 residues. Looked up from germline, CDR1 is SEHNR and CDR2 is FQNEAQ (reference sequence). The CDR3 protein is CASRRGGVLYNEQFF. CDR3 nucleotides: TGTGCCAGCAGGCGGGGGGGGGTTCTCTACAATGAGCAGTTCTTC.

In its sample, this clonotype was seen a few times. The rearrangement joins TRBV20-1 to TRBJ2-1, with 8 positions matching TRBD2. With 0 bases clipped from V and 7 bases from J, the junction kept 8 bases outside the gene matches. The germline V gene encodes CDR1 DFQATT and CDR2 SNEGSKA (reference sequence). CDR3 length: 15 residues. Written as DNA, the CDR3 is TGCAGTGCTAGAGATTCCAGCGGGAGTTGGAATGAGCAGTTCTTC. Protein sequence: CSARDSSGSWNEQFF.

The V gene is TRBV7-2, the J gene TRBJ2-7; D remains ambiguous. Germline V gene data show CDR1 as SGHTA and CDR2 as FQGNSA. This CDR3 has 13 residues. V lost 1 base to trimming and J lost 6 bases, with 10 bases between them. For the CDR3, the DNA is TGTGCCAGCAGCTTAGGAATGGTCCTCGAGCAGTACTTC. It is translated as CASSLGMVLEQYF.

V is TRBV20-1 and J is TRBJ2-5, with a weak D call TRBD2 (6 bases). With 6 bases removed from V and 0 bases from J, the gap between germline ends came to 17 bases. From germline, CDR1 is DFQATT and CDR2 SNEGSKA (reference sequence). The CDR3 contains 15 residues. The CDR3 region is CSAPLRGAYQETQYF. CDR3 DNA sequence: TGCAGTGCCCCCCTACGCGGGGCGTACCAAGAGACCCAGTACTTC.

This clonotype was counted ten times or more. The chain recombines TRBV12-3 or TRBV12-4 with TRBJ1-1; 7 bases agree with TRBD1. V was clipped by 4 bases and J by 6 bases; unmatched bases: 8. This CDR3 has 14 amino acids. The CDR3 loop reads CASSWGTAVSEAFF. The DNA for the CDR3 is TGTGCCAGCAGTTGGGGGACAGCAGTCTCTGAAGCTTTCTTT.

This clonotype is a singleton in its sample. This chain links TRBV6-1 with TRBJ1-1, with D unresolved. Trimming cost V 7 bases and J 1 base, with 10 bases left between them. This CDR3 has 13 amino acids. CDR1 and CDR2 (germline): MNHNS, SASEGT. CDR3 sequence: CASTRRWNTEAFF. CDR3 sequence (DNA): TGTGCCAGCACTAGACGGTGGAACACTGAAGCTTTCTTT.

The V and J genes are TRBV7-9 and TRBJ2-7; perhaps TRBD1 as D (6 bases). The CDR3 is 14 amino acids. Germline V gives CDR1 SEHNR, CDR2 FQNEAQ (reference sequence). V was shortened by 5 bases and J by 2 bases, with 13 bases between the two germline ends. The CDR3 region has the DNA TGTGCCAGCAGCCCACAGGGTACCCCCTACGAGCAGTACTTC. Its translation is CASSPQGTPYEQYF.

In its sample, this clonotype was seen a few times. The chain couples TRBV14 to TRBJ2-7, with D possibly called TRBD1 or TRBD2 (6 bases each). Germline V CDR1 and CDR2: SGHDN, FVKESK. The CDR3 has 15 residues. The V gene lost 0 bases and the J gene lost 3 bases, with 12 bases spanning the gap. The CDR3 loop reads CASSQDARGLYEQYF. Here the CDR3 DNA reads TGTGCCAGCAGCCAAGATGCACGGGGGCTCTACGAGCAGTACTTC.

This clonotype has more than one count but fewer than ten. The chain employs TRBV21-1 and TRBJ2-1. TRBV21-1 is termed a pseudogene. The CDR3 length is 10 residues. In DNA form, the CDR3 reads TGTGCCAGCAGCAAAAATGAGCAGTTCTTC. Translating it yields CASSKNEQFF.

The chain recombines TRBV7-9 with TRBJ2-7, with D maybe TRBD2 (5 bases). This CDR3 comprises 12 residues. The V end lost 2 bases, the J end lost 5 bases, and 7 bases lay between the germline ends. Germline CDR1 reads SEHNR; CDR2 reads FQNEAQ (reference sequence). The CDR3 DNA sequence: TGTGCCAGCAGCTTACAGACTAACGAGCAGTACTTC. This encodes CASSLQTNEQYF.

This clonotype appeared a few times. The J gene is TRBJ2-7, the V gene TRBV12-3 or TRBV12-4; 8 bases are shared with TRBD1. The V and J ends lost 5 bases and 4 bases, in that order; junction bases with no gene match: 7. This CDR3 has 14 amino acids. In nucleotides, the CDR3 is TGTGCCAGCAGTCCCCTATGGACAGGGTACGAGCAGTACTTC. The encoded protein is CASSPLWTGYEQYF.

This rearrangement joins TRBV30 to TRBJ2-7; D not resolved. Deletions cut 4 bases from V and 5 bases from J, with 9 bases between. CDR1 and CDR2 (germline): GTSNPN, SVGIG (reference sequence). The CDR3 length is 11 residues. The CDR3, as DNA: TGTGCCTGGACCGCACGCGACGAGCAGTACTTC. Translated, it gives CAWTARDEQYF.

This clonotype was counted a few times. The genes are TRBV20-1 and TRBJ1-6; 8 nucleotides agree with TRBD1. Germline-derived CDR1 and CDR2 are DFQATT and SNEGSKA (reference sequence). The CDR3 totals 13 residues. The J segment lost 11 bases and the V segment lost 3 bases, leaving 6 bases of the junction unmatched. CDR3 in amino acids: CSASSTGVPPLHF. As DNA, the CDR3 is TGCAGTGCTAGTTCGACAGGGGTCCCACCCCTCCACTTT.

The chain combines TRBV20-1 with TRBJ1-5; possible D gene TRBD1, 6 bases. V shed 0 bases and J shed 6 bases, with 18 bases lying between them. CDR1 is DFQATT and CDR2 is SNEGSKA in the germline V gene (reference sequence). The CDR3 is 16 residues long. The CDR3 bases are TGCAGTGCTAGAGATTCCCACAGGGACGGTCGTCAGCCCCAGCATTTT. It yields the protein CSARDSHRDGRQPQHF.

The V and J genes are TRBV29-1 and TRBJ1-1; 7 nucleotides line up with TRBD1. Germline loops: CDR1 SQVTM, CDR2 ANQGSEA. The CDR3 covers 14 residues. Trimming cost V 3 bases and J 5 bases; bases outside gene matches: 9. DNA for the CDR3: TGCAGCGTTGATGGGGGGACAGTCGGAACTGAAGCTTTCTTT. Protein sequence: CSVDGGTVGTEAFF.

This chain links TRBV7-3 with TRBJ2-3; the D gene is possibly TRBD1 (6 bases). The germline V gene has CDR1 SGHTA and CDR2 FQGTGA. This CDR3 is built from 17 residues. V gave up 5 bases and J gave up 1 base, with 19 bases separating them. CDR3 residues: CASSIHGRGQGTDTQYF. The CDR3, as DNA: TGTGCCAGCAGCATCCACGGCAGGGGCCAAGGCACAGATACGCAGTATTTT. Filled out from reference TRBV7-3 and TRBJ2-3, the complete variable domain reads GAGVSQTPSNKVTEKGKYVELRCDPISGHTALYWYRQSLGQGPEFLIYFQGTGAADDSGLPNDRFFAVRPEGSVSTLKIQRTERGDSAVYLCASSIHGRGQGTDTQYFGPGTRLTVL.

This clonotype was observed a few times. The chain is built from TRBV4-1 and TRBJ1-1, with a possible D match to TRBD1 (6 bases). The germline V gene encodes CDR1 MGHRA and CDR2 YSYEKL. V gave up 4 bases and J gave up 4 bases, with 16 bases separating them. The CDR3 is made up of 15 amino acids. The CDR3 loop reads CASSRGVSGATEAFF. CDR3 nucleotides: TGCGCCAGCAGCCGAGGGGTGTCGGGGGCCACTGAAGCTTTCTTT.

The chain recombines TRBV12-3 or TRBV12-4 with TRBJ1-2; D unresolved. This CDR3 has 11 residues. V was trimmed by 6 bases and J by 7 bases, leaving 9 bases between them. CDR3 sequence reads: CASSPVSGYTF. The CDR3 coding sequence is TGTGCCAGCAGCCCCGTTTCTGGCTACACCTTC.

This clonotype was detected a few times. V and J are TRBV7-2 and TRBJ2-1; 8 nucleotides align to TRBD2. The trim removed 8 bases at V and 3 bases at J, leaving 6 bases unmatched. The CDR3 consists of 14 residues. Germline V lookup: CDR1 SGHTA, CDR2 FQGNSA. The CDR3 bases are TGTGCCAGCTCACCGGGACTAGTCTACAATGAGCAGTTCTTC. This gives the protein CASSPGLVYNEQFF.

This clonotype occurred many times. This sequence joins TRBV29-1 and TRBJ2-1; D gene uncertain. V was trimmed by 7 bases and J by 1 base, leaving 20 bases between them. Germline V gene lookup returns CDR1 SQVTM and CDR2 ANQGSEA. The CDR3 runs 16 residues. CDR3 in amino acids: CSGPATGPLSYNEQFF. The DNA for the CDR3 is TGCAGCGGCCCCGCGACCGGCCCCCTTTCCTACAATGAGCAGTTCTTC.

The chain joins TRBV15 to TRBJ1-2; D gene ambiguous. Germline assignment: CDR1 LNHNV and CDR2 YYDKDF (reference sequence). Trimming took off 4 bases at V and 7 bases at J, with 13 bases between the two ends. CDR3 size: 13 residues. The CDR3 DNA reads TGTGCCACCAGCACTCTATGGGGTGTTGGCTACACCTTC. Its protein product is CATSTLWGVGYTF.

The CDR3 loop reads CATSRDLGAGGDGYTF. The CDR3 DNA is TGTGCCACCAGCAGAGATCTCGGCGCGGGGGGCGATGGCTACACCTTC. V usage is TRBV15 and J usage is TRBJ1-2; D is perhaps TRBD1 (6 bases). With 0 bases removed from V and 6 bases from J, the gap between germline ends came to 17 bases. Per the germline V gene, CDR1 is LNHNV and CDR2 is YYDKDF (reference sequence). The CDR3 spans 16 residues. Full variable domain (rest looked up from reference TRBV15 and TRBJ1-2): DAMVIQNPRYQVTQFGKPVTLSCSQTLNHNVMYWYQQKSSQAPKLLFHYYDKDFNNEADTPDNFQSRRPNTSFCFLDIRSPGLGDTAMYLCATSRDLGAGGDGYTFGSGTRLTVV.

This clonotype has a handful of counts. This chain links TRBV11-3 with TRBJ2-1; 8 bases are shared with TRBD2. V lost 8 bases and J lost 7; bases outside the gene matches: 7. Per germline, CDR1 SGHNT and CDR2 YENEEA. There are 13 residues in the CDR3. CDR3 in DNA: TGTGCCAGCGGACCGGGACTAGTTAATGAGCAGTTCTTC. It specifies CASGPGLVNEQFF.

V gene TRBV19 combines with J gene TRBJ2-4; tentatively, D is TRBD2 (5 bases). CDR1 and CDR2 from the germline V gene are LNHDA and SQIVND (reference sequence). CDR3 size: 13 residues. Trimming left V 9 bases short and J 7 bases short, with 16 bases between. The CDR3 DNA follows: TGTGCCAGCCTGACAATGGGGAGCAACATTCAGTACTTC. Amino acid sequence: CASLTMGSNIQYF.

This sequence joins TRBV28 and TRBJ2-2; 7 bases align to TRBD2. J lost 7 bases, V lost 4 bases, and 6 bases had no gene match. CDR1 MDHEN and CDR2 SYDVKM come from the germline V gene. The CDR3 spans 14 residues. CDR3 region: CASSSAGEDGELFF. In nucleotides, the CDR3 is TGTGCCAGCAGTTCTGCGGGGGAGGACGGGGAGCTGTTTTTT.

Regarding this clonotype: A read error may account for a junction end that differs from germline. The chain has TRBV7-7 and TRBJ2-5, with D possibly matching TRBD1 (5 bases). CDR1 is SSHAT and CDR2 is FNYEAQ in the germline V gene (reference sequence). The CDR3 is 11 amino acids. The CDR3 region is CASSPILTDTF. Written as DNA, the CDR3 is TGTGCCAGCAGCCCAATTCTGACAGACACCTTC.

This clonotype was seen a few times. The chain carries TRBV10-3 and TRBJ2-5, with 10 bases matching TRBD2. The CDR3 covers 17 residues. The trim removed 0 bases at V and 1 base at J, leaving 5 bases unmatched. Germline CDR1 ENHRY, CDR2 SYGVKD. This chain's CDR3 is CAISESSASGGQETQYF. CDR3 sequence (DNA): TGTGCCATCAGTGAGTCATCAGCTAGCGGGGGCCAAGAGACCCAGTACTTC.